A selection of T cell receptor beta chains follows, all from one sample in a study of cytomegalovirus exposure and HLA in healthy donors. Data came from immunoSEQ multiplex PCR; TCRdb stores just in-frame clones and leaves some out. The sample holds roughly 100,000 clones, under 80% seen once. The sequencing sample was made of PBMCs. The receptors shown here come from a woman in her forties or fifties in good health and CMV-seropositive. Each CDR3 is given with its conserved first and last residue. Fields, in order: V gene, clone size, D gene, J gene, CDR3 protein, CDR3 DNA. D genes are given only for firm matches. Part of the rows lack a size; the others show once, few, many or a class for expanded clones.

V: TRBV28; size: -; D: -; J: TRBJ1-2; CDR3: CAGSTSSDYGYTF; DNA: TGTGCCGGATCGACTTCGTCGGACTATGGCTACACCTTC
V: TRBV6-4; size: -; D: -; J: TRBJ2-2; CDR3: CASSVQTGMNTGELFF; DNA: TGTGCCAGCAGTGTACAGACAGGCATGAACACCGGGGAGCTGTTTTTT
V: TRBV2; size: -; D: TRBD1; J: TRBJ2-2; CDR3: CASSGLWDSYTGELFF; DNA: TGTGCCAGCAGTGGATTGTGGGACAGCTACACCGGGGAGCTGTTTTTT
V: TRBV30; size: -; D: TRBD1; J: TRBJ2-1; CDR3: CAWSVGGQGIYNEQFF; DNA: TGTGCCTGGAGTGTAGGTGGACAGGGGATTTACAATGAGCAGTTCTTC
V: TRBV5-4; size: -; D: TRBD1; J: TRBJ2-2; CDR3: CASSNTVGTANTGELFF; DNA: TGTGCCAGCAGCAATACCGTCGGGACAGCGAACACCGGGGAGCTGTTTTTT
V: TRBV4-1; size: -; D: TRBD1; J: TRBJ2-7; CDR3: CASSQPGQRWEQYF; DNA: TGCGCCAGCAGCCAGCCGGGACAGCGTTGGGAGCAGTACTTC
V: TRBV9; size: -; D: -; J: TRBJ1-4; CDR3: CASSVAEGRGEKLFF; DNA: TGTGCCAGCAGCGTAGCGGAGGGTCGGGGAGAAAAACTGTTTTTT
V: TRBV5-1; size: few; D: TRBD2; J: TRBJ2-1; CDR3: CASSWGLAGGHNEQFF; DNA: TGCGCCAGCAGCTGGGGACTAGCGGGGGGGCACAATGAGCAGTTCTTC
V: TRBV19; size: -; D: -; J: TRBJ1-1; CDR3: CASSKGHSSNTEAFF; DNA: TGTGCCAGTAGTAAGGGACACTCGTCTAACACTGAAGCTTTCTTT
V: TRBV5-1; size: -; D: -; J: TRBJ1-5; CDR3: CASSLGAGINQPQHF; DNA: TGCGCCAGCAGCCTTGGGGCAGGGATCAATCAGCCCCAGCATTTT
V: TRBV15; size: -; D: -; J: TRBJ2-2; CDR3: CATSNPGTNTGELFF; DNA: TGTGCCACCAGCAACCCCGGGACTAACACCGGGGAGCTGTTTTTT
V: TRBV7-8; size: -; D: TRBD1; J: TRBJ1-1; CDR3: CASSLVGGDRGRNTEAFF; DNA: TGTGCCAGCAGCTTAGTGGGGGGGGACAGGGGGCGGAACACTGAAGCTTTCTTT
V: TRBV7-6; size: few; D: -; J: TRBJ1-4; CDR3: CASSLGLGNEKLFF; DNA: TGTGCCAGCAGTCTGGGGCTGGGTAATGAAAAACTGTTTTTT
V: TRBV4-3; size: -; D: -; J: TRBJ2-4; CDR3: CASSQDGGGSKNIQYF; DNA: TGCGCCAGCAGCCAAGATGGAGGAGGATCCAAAAACATTCAGTACTTC
V: TRBV5-1; size: once; D: -; J: TRBJ2-3; CDR3: CASSLAGEHTQYF; DNA: TGCGCCAGCAGCTTGGCCGGGGAGCATACGCAGTATTTT
V: TRBV6-4; size: -; D: TRBD2; J: TRBJ2-1; CDR3: CASSPAGDYNEQFF; DNA: TGTGCCAGCAGTCCAGCGGGGGACTACAATGAGCAGTTCTTC
V: TRBV9; size: -; D: TRBD1; J: TRBJ1-2; CDR3: CASSVTGGSGYTF; DNA: TGTGCCAGCAGCGTAACAGGGGGCTCTGGCTACACCTTC
V: TRBV27; size: -; D: -; J: TRBJ1-1; CDR3: CASSLGQRPGVTNTEAFF; DNA: TGTGCCAGCAGTTTAGGGCAAAGGCCAGGGGTCACGAACACTGAAGCTTTCTTT
V: TRBV7-3; size: few; D: -; J: TRBJ2-5; CDR3: CASSLPGVEETQYF; DNA: TGTGCCAGCAGCTTACCGGGTGTTGAAGAGACCCAGTACTTC
V: TRBV4-1; size: -; D: -; J: TRBJ2-3; CDR3: CASSQLAGVVDTQYF; DNA: TGCGCCAGCAGCCAACTGGCAGGGGTAGTAGATACGCAGTATTTT
V: TRBV5-1; size: -; D: -; J: TRBJ2-1; CDR3: CASSLLLNEQFF; DNA: TGCGCCAGCAGCTTGCTTTTGAATGAGCAGTTCTTC
V: TRBV19; size: -; D: TRBD1; J: TRBJ1-5; CDR3: CASSIRQGNSNQPQHF; DNA: TGTGCCAGTAGTATCCGACAGGGCAATAGCAATCAGCCCCAGCATTTT
V: TRBV18; size: few; D: -; J: TRBJ1-4; CDR3: CASSPGQLPEKLFF; DNA: TGTGCCAGCTCACCAGGACAGCTTCCTGAAAAACTGTTTTTT
V: TRBV5-1; size: -; D: -; J: TRBJ1-1; CDR3: CASSLVPRDTEAFF; DNA: TGCGCCAGCAGCTTGGTACCACGGGACACTGAAGCTTTCTTT
V: TRBV19; size: -; D: -; J: TRBJ1-5; CDR3: CASSNRPGEQPQHF; DNA: TGTGCCAGTAGTAACCGACCGGGTGAACAGCCCCAGCATTTT
V: TRBV5-5; size: -; D: -; J: TRBJ1-2; CDR3: CASSLLGRTVTGGYTF; DNA: TGTGCCAGCAGCTTGTTGGGGAGGACGGTTACGGGTGGCTACACCTTC
V: TRBV5-5; size: -; D: -; J: TRBJ2-7; CDR3: CASSRRQIGPYEQYF; DNA: TGTGCCAGCAGCCGAAGACAGATCGGTCCCTACGAGCAGTACTTC
V: TRBV5-8; size: few; D: -; J: TRBJ1-2; CDR3: CASSLRRGGGYGYTF; DNA: TGTGCCAGCAGTCTCCGACGGGGAGGAGGCTATGGCTACACCTTC
V: TRBV5-1; size: -; D: -; J: TRBJ2-5; CDR3: CASSPFSSRETQYF; DNA: TGCGCCAGCAGCCCCTTTTCCTCCCGGGAGACCCAGTACTTC
V: TRBV6-1; size: once; D: -; J: TRBJ2-3; CDR3: CASSHRGGSTDTQYF; DNA: TGTGCCAGCAGCCATAGGGGGGGGAGCACAGATACGCAGTATTTT
V: TRBV2; size: few; D: TRBD2; J: TRBJ2-1; CDR3: CASSQTSGVFNEQFF; DNA: TGTGCCAGCAGTCAAACTAGCGGGGTGTTCAATGAGCAGTTCTTC
V: TRBV19; size: -; D: TRBD1; J: TRBJ2-7; CDR3: CASSNTGVEQYF; DNA: TGTGCCAGTAGTAACACAGGGGTCGAGCAGTACTTC
V: TRBV11-1; size: -; D: TRBD2; J: TRBJ2-2; CDR3: CATRLAGGSGELFF; DNA: TGTGCCACCCGACTAGCGGGGGGGTCCGGGGAGCTGTTTTTT
V: TRBV19; size: -; D: -; J: TRBJ1-1; CDR3: CATSQGLGTEAFF; DNA: TGTGCTACCTCTCAGGGTTTGGGCACTGAAGCTTTCTTT
V: TRBV6-6; size: -; D: -; J: TRBJ2-7; CDR3: CASSPIQGPTEQCF; DNA: TGTGCCAGCAGTCCTATACAGGGACCCACCGAGCAGTGCTTC
V: TRBV19; size: -; D: TRBD1; J: TRBJ2-1; CDR3: CASSIRQGVYEQFF; DNA: TGTGCCAGTAGTATTCGACAGGGGGTTTATGAGCAGTTCTTC
V: TRBV6-1; size: -; D: TRBD1; J: TRBJ1-1; CDR3: CAVQGAGNTEAFF; DNA: TGTGCCGTACAGGGGGCGGGGAACACTGAAGCTTTCTTT
V: TRBV6-1; size: once; D: TRBD1; J: TRBJ1-3; CDR3: CASRMDRANTIYF; DNA: TGTGCCAGCAGGATGGACAGGGCTAACACCATATATTTT
V: TRBV11-3; size: -; D: -; J: TRBJ2-7; CDR3: CASSLRAGASYEQYF; DNA: TGTGCCAGCAGCTTGAGGGCAGGGGCCTCCTACGAGCAGTACTTC
V: TRBV4-1; size: -; D: TRBD2; J: TRBJ2-3; CDR3: CASSQRRPGLAGDTQYF; DNA: TGCGCCAGCAGCCAAAGGCGGCCGGGACTAGCGGGGGATACGCAGTATTTT
V: TRBV28; size: -; D: -; J: TRBJ2-6; CDR3: CASSLQASGANVLTF; DNA: TGTGCCAGCAGTTTACAGGCTTCTGGGGCCAACGTCCTGACTTTC
V: TRBV7-9; size: -; D: -; J: TRBJ1-4; CDR3: CASTLEGTFEKLFF; DNA: TGTGCCAGCACCCTAGAGGGGACATTCGAAAAACTGTTTTTT
V: TRBV18; size: -; D: -; J: TRBJ1-6; CDR3: CASSPVDSNNSPLHF; DNA: TGTGCCAGCTCACCAGTGGACAGTAATAATTCACCCCTCCACTTT
V: TRBV5-6; size: -; D: TRBD1; J: TRBJ1-5; CDR3: CASSLGAGGMGNQPQHF; DNA: TGTGCCAGCAGCTTGGGGGCAGGGGGTATGGGCAATCAGCCCCAGCATTTT
V: TRBV29-1; size: -; D: TRBD1; J: TRBJ2-1; CDR3: CSVEEGQSSYNEQFF; DNA: TGCAGCGTTGAAGAGGGACAGAGCTCCTACAATGAGCAGTTCTTC
V: TRBV13; size: -; D: -; J: TRBJ2-7; CDR3: CASSAMRGYEQYF; DNA: TGTGCCAGCAGTGCCATGCGAGGTTACGAGCAGTACTTC
V: TRBV19; size: few; D: -; J: TRBJ2-3; CDR3: CASSIVRTDTQYF; DNA: TGTGCCAGTAGTATAGTCAGGACAGATACGCAGTATTTT
V: TRBV6-1; size: once; D: TRBD1; J: TRBJ2-3; CDR3: CASSEMGDSLTDTQYF; DNA: TGTGCCAGCAGTGAAATGGGGGACAGTCTCACAGATACGCAGTATTTT